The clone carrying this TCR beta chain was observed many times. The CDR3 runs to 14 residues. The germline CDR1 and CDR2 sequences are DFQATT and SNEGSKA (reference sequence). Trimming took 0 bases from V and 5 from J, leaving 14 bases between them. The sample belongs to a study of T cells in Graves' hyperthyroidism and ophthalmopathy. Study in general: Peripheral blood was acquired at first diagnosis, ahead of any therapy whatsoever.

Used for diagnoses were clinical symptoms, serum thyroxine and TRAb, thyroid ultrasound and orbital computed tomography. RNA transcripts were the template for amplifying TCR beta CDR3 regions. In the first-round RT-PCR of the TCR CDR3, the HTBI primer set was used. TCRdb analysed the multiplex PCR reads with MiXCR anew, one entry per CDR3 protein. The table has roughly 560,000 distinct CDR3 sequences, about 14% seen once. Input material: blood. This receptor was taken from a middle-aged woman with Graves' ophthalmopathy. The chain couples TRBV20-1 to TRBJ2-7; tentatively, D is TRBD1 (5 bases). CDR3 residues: CSARDTQGYDEQYF. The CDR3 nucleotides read TGCAGTGCTAGAGATACGCAGGGTTACGACGAGCAGTACTTC.